The clone carrying this T cell receptor beta chain was counted many times. Its antigen is unidentified. This record comes from a study of T cells in Graves' hyperthyroidism and ophthalmopathy. Across the whole study: Peripheral blood was drawn at first diagnosis, prior to all treatment. Study-level points and caveats: Stable hyperthyroidism and ophthalmopathy were separated using 13 V-J signatures.

Hyperthyroidism of Graves' type that showed no ophthalmopathy progression within 18 months was stable. Patients were aged 18 to 65, had disease duration under 2 months, and had newly diagnosed hyperthyroidism. This CDR3 region has 14 residues. Germline CDR1 reads SGDLS; CDR2 reads YYNGEE. Trimming cost V 4 bases and J 4 bases; bases outside gene matches: 6. Amplification targeted TCR beta CDR3 regions from RNA transcripts. During a first-round RT-PCR of the TCR CDR3, the HTBI primer set was used. TCRdb recomputed calls from the multiplex PCR reads with MiXCR, one row per CDR3 protein. The sample records roughly 840,000 distinct CDR3 sequences, around 39% being singletons.

The chain is built from TRBV9 and TRBJ2-5; 8 bases match TRBD1. Sequencing input: blood. This clonotype was obtained from a man aged 18-30 years with Graves' hyperthyroidism. CDR3 loop: CASSTGQGRETQYF. CDR3 bases: TGTGCCAGCAGCACTGGACAGGGTAGAGAGACCCAGTACTTC.